Listed below are T cell receptor beta chains from one sample, sequenced in a study of beta chain features in type 1 diabetes. Libraries were prepared by immunoSEQ multiplex PCR; TCRdb keeps only in-frame clonotypes and omits some of them. Counted here are 150,000 to 200,000 clones, 10% to 15% occurring once; the ten biggest clones make up about 0.58%. What was sequenced was central memory CD4+ T cells from blood. All receptors derive from a woman younger than 30 in good health. The CDR3 runs from the conserved cysteine through the conserved F or W. The D gene is left open where the match is weak. The size of a clone is reported for some rows only, either as once, few or many, or as a class for expanded clones.

TRBD2,TRBJ2-1,TRBV14,.,TGTGCCAGCAGCCAAAGCCTCGGACTAGCGGGAGGGAACTACAATGAGCAGTTCTTC,CASSQSLGLAGGNYNEQFF
TRBD2,TRBJ2-3,TRBV4-1,.,TGCGCCAGCAGCCGGACTAGTCAGGATACGCAGTATTTT,CASSRTSQDTQYF
TRBD2,TRBJ2-3,TRBV18,few,TGTGCCAGCTCTCCCCGGGGGGGCGGCGGCACAGATACGCAGTATTTT,CASSPRGGGGTDTQYF
TRBD2,TRBJ2-7,TRBV7-2,.,TGTGCCAGCAGCTCTGGCGGACTAGCGGGAGAAAACGAGCAGTACTTC,CASSSGGLAGENEQYF
TRBD2,TRBJ2-5,TRBV7-2,.,TGTGCCAGCAGCACGACTAGCGGGAGTCACGAGACCCAGTACTTC,CASSTTSGSHETQYF
TRBD2,TRBJ2-1,TRBV4-1,few,TGCGCCAGCAGCCAAGATCTTTGGCCTAGCGGGAAAGTCATCAATGAGCAGTTCTTC,CASSQDLWPSGKVINEQFF
.,TRBJ2-7,TRBV18,.,TGTGCCAGCTCACGCCGCGAATCCTACGAGCAGTACTTC,CASSRRESYEQYF
.,TRBJ1-5,TRBV2,few,TGTGCCAGCAGACGACAGGGCAATCAGCCCCAGCATTTT,CASRRQGNQPQHF
TRBD1,TRBJ2-7,TRBV5-1,few,TGCGCCAGCAGCGTGGGACAGAGCTACGAGCAGTACTTC,CASSVGQSYEQYF
.,TRBJ1-5,TRBV7-3,few,TGTGCCAGCAGCCCACAGGGTGGCCAGCCCCAGCATTTT,CASSPQGGQPQHF
TRBD1,TRBJ2-7,TRBV9,few,TGTGCCAGCAGCGCCGGACAGGGGATGGGGGAGCAGTACTTC,CASSAGQGMGEQYF
TRBD1,TRBJ2-4,TRBV28,.,TGTGCCAGCAGTTTATTCGGGACAGGGCTCTCTGCCAAAAACATTCAGTACTTC,CASSLFGTGLSAKNIQYF
.,TRBJ1-5,TRBV7-8,.,TGTGCCAGCAGCTTAGGACAGCTAAATCAGCCCCAGCATTTT,CASSLGQLNQPQHF
TRBD1,TRBJ1-5,TRBV2,few,TGTGCCAGCAGTGAGGACAGGGGTGAGCAGCCCCAGCATTTT,CASSEDRGEQPQHF
TRBD2,TRBJ2-7,TRBV27,.,TGTGCCAGCAGTTTACGGTCGTGGGGACCTAGCGGGAGGGCCTACGAGCAGTACTTC,CASSLRSWGPSGRAYEQYF
TRBD2,TRBJ2-5,TRBV28,.,TGTGCCAGCAGGACTAGCGGGATGGAGACCCAGTACTTC,CASRTSGMETQYF
.,TRBJ1-1,TRBV11-2,few,TGTGCCAGCAGTCCCCAGGAGAACACTGAAGCTTTCTTT,CASSPQENTEAFF
.,TRBJ2-3,TRBV30,few,TGTGCCTGGAGCGACAGTACAGATACGCAGTATTTT,CAWSDSTDTQYF
.,TRBJ2-3,TRBV11-2,.,TGTGCCAGCAGCCCTCGACTAGGAAGGATCACAGATACGCAGTATTTT,CASSPRLGRITDTQYF
.,TRBJ1-3,TRBV30,few,TGTGCCTGGAGTTCTTTTTCCGGAAACACCATATATTTT,CAWSSFSGNTIYF
TRBD2,TRBJ2-5,TRBV30,.,TGTGCCTGGAGTGTACTGGGTAGCGGGCAAGAGACCCAGTACTTC,CAWSVLGSGQETQYF
.,TRBJ1-5,TRBV30,few,TGTGCCTGGAGTCGGGGTATCAATCAGCCCCAGCATTTT,CAWSRGINQPQHF
.,TRBJ2-3,TRBV2,.,TGTGCCAGCAGCCTAACTAGCTATAGCACAGATACGCAGTATTTT,CASSLTSYSTDTQYF
TRBD2,TRBJ2-5,TRBV11-3,.,TGTGCCAGCAGCCCTGGGACTAGCGAGACCCAGTACTTC,CASSPGTSETQYF
TRBD1,TRBJ2-5,TRBV28,few,TGTGCCAGCAGTTCTCCCGGGACAGGGACAGAGACCCAGTACTTC,CASSSPGTGTETQYF
TRBD1,TRBJ2-7,TRBV11-2,few,TGTGCCAGCAGTTCCGACAGGGGCGAGCAGTACTTC,CASSSDRGEQYF
.,TRBJ1-1,TRBV29-1,.,TGCAGCGTTGCAGGCCAGGAAGACACTGAAGCTTTCTTT,CSVAGQEDTEAFF
.,TRBJ1-1,TRBV4-1,few,TGCGCCAGCAGCCAAGTAGGCACAAAGGGGACTGAAGCTTTCTTT,CASSQVGTKGTEAFF
.,TRBJ1-4,TRBV15,few,TGTGCCACCAGCACCAGGGTAGGAGAAAAACTGTTTTTT,CATSTRVGEKLFF
.,TRBJ2-7,TRBV28,.,TGTGCCAGCAGGCCGGAGGGGATCGTCGTCTACGAGCAGTACTTC,CASRPEGIVVYEQYF
.,TRBJ2-5,TRBV11-1,few,TGTGCCAGCAGCTTGATGGGGGGAGAGACCCAGTACTTC,CASSLMGGETQYF
TRBD2,TRBJ2-1,TRBV7-2,.,TGTGCCAGCAGCTTAGTTGGCGGGAGCTACAATGAGCAGTTCTTC,CASSLVGGSYNEQFF
.,TRBJ1-1,TRBV28,.,TGTGCCATTATAGAGAACACTGAAGCTTTCTTT,CAIIENTEAFF
TRBD1,TRBJ2-1,TRBV5-6,.,TGTGCCAGCAGCTTGAGGACAGGGTACAATGAGCAGTTCTTC,CASSLRTGYNEQFF
TRBD1,TRBJ1-1,TRBV28,few,TGTGCCAGCAGTTCACAGGGGAAAGCTTTCTTT,CASSSQGKAFF
.,TRBJ1-5,TRBV23-1,many,TGCGCCAGCACGTACGGGGGGAGTTTCCAGCCCCAGCATTTT,CASTYGGSFQPQHF
.,TRBJ1-5,TRBV7-2,.,TGTGCCAGCAGCTTAGCGGGAGGACGCCGAGTACAGCCCCAGCATTTT,CASSLAGGRRVQPQHF
.,TRBJ2-3,TRBV18,few,TGTGCCAGCTCACCGATTCAGGGTGGGACAAGGGCGGATACGCAGTATTTT,CASSPIQGGTRADTQYF
TRBD2,TRBJ2-3,TRBV27,.,TGTGCCAGCCAACCCCTATACCGGGGACTAGCGGGAGTAACAGATACGCAGTATTTT,CASQPLYRGLAGVTDTQYF
TRBD2,TRBJ2-1,TRBV29-1,few,TGCAGCGTTGAACCTCTAGCGGGAGGGGTCAATGAGCAGTTCTTC,CSVEPLAGGVNEQFF
.,TRBJ2-3,TRBV30,.,TGTGCCTGGCGACTAGGTCGTACGCAGTATTTT,CAWRLGRTQYF
.,TRBJ2-5,TRBV5-1,.,TGCGCCAGCAGGAGAGACGGGGTTAACCAAGAGACCCAGTACTTC,CASRRDGVNQETQYF
.,TRBJ2-7,TRBV28,.,TGTGCCAGCAGTTTCGGTATCTCAAAGTACTTC,CASSFGISKYF
TRBD1,TRBJ1-5,TRBV28,.,TGTGCCAGCAGCCCCGGGACAGGGAGGTCCGGAGGTATTCGCAATCAGCCCCAGCATTTT,CASSPGTGRSGGIRNQPQHF
TRBD2,TRBJ2-7,TRBV30,.,TGTGCCTGGTCCCTTGGCGGGGGGTCCTACGAGCAGTACTTC,CAWSLGGGSYEQYF
.,TRBJ2-1,TRBV5-1,few,TGCGCCAGCAGCATGGGGGACACCTACAATGAGCAGTTCTTC,CASSMGDTYNEQFF